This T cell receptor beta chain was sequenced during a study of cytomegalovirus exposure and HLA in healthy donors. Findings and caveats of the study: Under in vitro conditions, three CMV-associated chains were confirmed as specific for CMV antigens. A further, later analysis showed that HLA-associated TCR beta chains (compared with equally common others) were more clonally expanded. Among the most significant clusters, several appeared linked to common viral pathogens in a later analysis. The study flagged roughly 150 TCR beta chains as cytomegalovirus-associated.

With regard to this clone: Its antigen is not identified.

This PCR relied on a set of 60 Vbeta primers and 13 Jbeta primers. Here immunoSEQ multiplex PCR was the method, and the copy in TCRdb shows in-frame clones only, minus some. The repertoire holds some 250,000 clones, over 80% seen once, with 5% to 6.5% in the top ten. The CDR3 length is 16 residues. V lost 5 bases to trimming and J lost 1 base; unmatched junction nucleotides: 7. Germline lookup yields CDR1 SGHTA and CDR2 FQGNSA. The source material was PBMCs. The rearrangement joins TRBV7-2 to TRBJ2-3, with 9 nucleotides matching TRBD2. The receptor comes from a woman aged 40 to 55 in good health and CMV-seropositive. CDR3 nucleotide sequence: TGTGCCAGCAGCAATTTAGCGGGAGCGGGCACAGATACGCAGTATTTT. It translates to CASSNLAGAGTDTQYF.